This TCR beta chain was identified during a study of beta chain features in type 1 diabetes. Over 95% purity was reached by all sorted populations. The study reverse transcribed the entire isolated RNA, so it sequenced expressed TCRB transcripts. Clones were sequenced by immunoSEQ multiplex PCR, and TCRdb holds only the in-frame ones, with some missing. The repertoire holds about 620,000 clones, with less than 20% as singletons. The sample comprised naive CD4+ T cells from blood. This clonotype was obtained from a man in his late teens or twenties in good health.

CDR3 sequence (DNA): TGTGCCAGCAGCCCCCCCGGCAGAGCATATGGCTACACCTTC. Its translation: CASSPPGRAYGYTF. This chain joins TRBV5-6 and TRBJ1-2; D remains ambiguous. In germline, CDR1 is SGHDT, CDR2 YYEEEE. Trimming pared 4 bases from V and 5 bases from J, leaving 15 bases between. The CDR3 length is 14 residues.